These 23 T cell receptor beta chains share one sample of origin, sequenced in a study of stem cell transplantation in POMP-related autoinflammatory disease. Method: immunoSEQ multiplex PCR; TCRdb's copy keeps in-frame clones and lacks some. This table has tens of thousands of clones, approximately 91% appearing once. The sample in question was CD4+ T cells from PBMCs, obtained after stem cell transplantation. The receptors shown here come from a human patient with POMP-related autoinflammation and immune dysregulation (PRAID). Some T cells may originate from the graft donor.

This chain joins TRBV6-5 and TRBJ2-5, with D uncertain. Trimming shortened V by 6 bases and J by 4 bases, and 15 bases separated the two germline ends. This CDR3 comprises 14 residues. Germline V gene sequence: CDR1 MNHEY, CDR2 SVGAGI. The CDR3 spells CASSQLDGPETQYF. As DNA, the CDR3 is TGTGCCAGCAGCCAGTTAGACGGTCCAGAGACCCAGTACTTC.

This chain uses TRBV10-3 with TRBJ2-2, with D perhaps matching TRBD1 or TRBD2 (5 bases each). Germline CDR1 is ENHRY and CDR2 is SYGVKD. This CDR3 contains 14 residues. V shed 6 bases and J shed 4 bases, with 12 bases lying between them. CDR3 residues: CAIREGLGTGELFF. The CDR3 coding sequence is TGTGCCATCAGAGAGGGGCTTGGCACCGGGGAGCTGTTTTTT.

The chain combines TRBV5-6 with TRBJ1-4, with D unresolved. The length of the CDR3 is 12 residues. In germline, CDR1 is SGHDT, CDR2 YYEEEE. Between the trimmed V and J ends, which lost 2 bases and 7 bases, there was a span of 6 bases. The CDR3 here is CASSFLGEKLFF. As DNA, the CDR3 is TGTGCCAGCAGCTTCTTGGGTGAAAAACTGTTTTTT.

The V and J genes are TRBV21-1 and TRBJ1-6; TRBD1 was called by the table and not checked on the DNA. TRBV21-1 is recorded as a pseudogene. CDR3 size: 14 residues. CDR3 protein: CASRFGTPFSPLHF. Here the CDR3 DNA reads TGTGCCAGCAGGTTCGGGACACCTTTTTCACCCCTCCACTTT.

J is TRBJ2-7 and V is TRBV7-9; D call uncertain. The germline V and J ends were trimmed by 3 bases and 2 bases, with 5 bases remaining between them. Germline CDR1 SEHNR, CDR2 FQNEAQ (reference sequence). There are 12 residues in the CDR3. CDR3 bases: TGTGCCAGCAGCTTCACGGCCTACGAGCAGTACTTC. It codes for CASSFTAYEQYF.

CDR3 sequence (DNA): TGTGCCAGCAGGGGTGACAGCCAGGGGTCCTACGAGCAGTACTTC. Translated, it gives CASRGDSQGSYEQYF. This chain links TRBV6-5 with TRBJ2-7; weak D call: TRBD1 (6 bases). V gave up 6 bases and J gave up 1 base, with 16 bases separating them. The CDR3 has 15 residues. Germline V CDR1 and CDR2: MNHEY, SVGAGI.

This clone showed up just a few times. CDR3 region: CASSDAWGRINEKLFF. The CDR3 nucleotides read TGTGCCAGCAGTGACGCGTGGGGGCGGATAAATGAAAAACTGTTTTTT. The chain recombines TRBV6-1 with TRBJ1-4; weak D call: TRBD1 (6 bases). This CDR3 has 16 amino acids. Trimming removed 3 bases from V and 5 bases from J, with 16 bases in between. CDR1 MNHNS and CDR2 SASEGT come from the germline V gene.

The V gene is TRBV19, the J gene TRBJ2-3; 15 bases are shared with TRBD2. V was clipped by 1 base and J by 4 bases; unmatched bases: 15. CDR3 length equals 21 residues. CDR1 is LNHDA and CDR2 is SQIVND in the germline V gene (reference sequence). The CDR3 nucleotides read TGTGCCAGTAGTATAGGACCGCCCGGACTAGCGGGAGGGAGGGGCGCAGATACGCAGTATTTT. Its protein is CASSIGPPGLAGGRGADTQYF.

This chain connects TRBV20-1 to TRBJ2-1, with TRBD2 matching over 10 bases. The CDR3 length is 11 residues. The germline V gene has CDR1 DFQATT and CDR2 SNEGSKA (reference sequence). Unmatched junction bases numbered 5, after V lost 7 bases and J lost 11 bases. DNA of the CDR3: TGCAGTGTCCTAGCGGGAGTAAAGCAGTTCTTC. Translating it yields CSVLAGVKQFF.

This chain joins TRBV27 and TRBJ2-3; TRBD2 might be the D (5 bases). This CDR3 contains 12 residues. V shed 6 bases and J shed 3 bases, with 7 bases lying between them. Germline CDR1 MNHEY, CDR2 SMNVEV (reference sequence). This CDR3 is CASSRGTDTQYF. The DNA for the CDR3 is TGTGCCAGCAGCCGAGGGACAGATACGCAGTATTTT.

V is TRBV11-3 and J is TRBJ2-3; D might be TRBD2 (5 bases). V lost 2 bases and J 6 bases, leaving 18 bases between the germline ends. The CDR3 extends over 16 amino acids. Germline V gives CDR1 SGHNT, CDR2 YENEEA. CDR3 coding DNA: TGTGCCAGCAGCTTAATCGCGGGTGGAGGTTGGGATACGCAGTATTTT. It specifies CASSLIAGGGWDTQYF.

The chain joins TRBV11-3 to TRBJ2-1; D is possibly TRBD2 (6 bases). Trimming removed 0 bases at V and 0 bases at J, with 12 bases between. CDR1 is SGHNT and CDR2 is YENEEA in the germline V gene. This CDR3 is built from 17 residues. CDR3 bases: TGTGCCAGCAGCTTAGATTTTGGTAGCGGCTCCTACAATGAGCAGTTCTTC. Translation: CASSLDFGSGSYNEQFF.

V usage is TRBV2 and J usage is TRBJ2-5; a weak D match, TRBD2 (7 bases). The CDR3 spans 15 residues. Germline CDR1 and CDR2: SNHLY and FYNNEI. V was pared by 7 bases and J by 2 bases, with 17 bases between. The CDR3 protein is CASKDRGGTQETQYF. The CDR3 DNA reads TGTGCCAGCAAGGATAGGGGGGGGACACAAGAGACCCAGTACTTC.

The genes are TRBV5-1 and TRBJ2-3, with D possibly matching TRBD2 (6 bases). Trimming cost V 4 bases and J 6 bases, with 15 bases left between them. CDR1 SGHRS and CDR2 YFSETQ come from the germline V gene. The CDR3 has 14 amino acids. DNA of the CDR3: TGCGCCAGCAGCATTCACGGGGGTGGGGATACGCAGTATTTT. This sequence encodes CASSIHGGGDTQYF.

This clone was seen a single time. V gene TRBV30 combines with J gene TRBJ2-3; 8 bases fit TRBD1. V shed 5 bases and J 3 bases; nucleotides not matched to a gene: 7. This CDR3 is built from 14 residues. Germline V CDR1 and CDR2: GTSNPN, SVGIG (reference sequence). Here the CDR3 reads CAWGGTGRTDTQYF. Written as DNA, the CDR3 is TGTGCCTGGGGGGGGACAGGCCGGACAGATACGCAGTATTTT.

This chain uses TRBV27 with TRBJ1-5; D unclear. Germline CDR1 is MNHEY and CDR2 is SMNVEV (reference sequence). V lost 4 bases and J lost 1, with 8 bases in between. CDR3 length equals 14 residues. CDR3 sequence: CASSWKTSNQPQHF. In nucleotides, the CDR3 is TGTGCCAGCAGTTGGAAGACGAGCAATCAGCCCCAGCATTTT.

This clone was detected once. In DNA form, the CDR3 reads TGTGCCAGCAGTTTCAACGGGGGAGGCTACACCTTC. This encodes CASSFNGGGYTF. The chain joins TRBV12-3 or TRBV12-4 to TRBJ1-2; D is possibly TRBD1 (5 bases). This CDR3 region has 12 residues. V was pared by 3 bases and J by 8 bases, with 10 bases between.

The rearrangement links TRBV11-2 to TRBJ1-5, with D tentatively TRBD1 (5 bases). The CDR3 loop spans 14 amino acids. Trimming removed 1 base at V and 7 bases at J, with 11 bases between. CDR1 is SGHAT, CDR2 FQNNGV, per germline. The CDR3 loop is CASSLGDRYQPQHF. DNA for the CDR3: TGTGCCAGCAGCTTAGGGGACCGCTACCAGCCCCAGCATTTT. The complete variable domain, with remaining parts taken from reference TRBV11-2 and TRBJ1-5, reads EAGVAQSPRYKIIEKRQSVAFWCNPISGHATLYWYQQILGQGPKLLIQFQNNGVVDDSQLPKDRFSAERLKGVDSTLKIQPAKLEDSAVYLCASSLGDRYQPQHFGDGTRLSIL.

The chain uses TRBV27 and TRBJ2-7; D may match TRBD1 or TRBD2 (5 bases each). CDR3 length equals 16 residues. The ends were cut back, 2 bases at V and 0 bases at J, with 14 bases in the middle. Germline V gives CDR1 MNHEY, CDR2 SMNVEV (reference sequence). In nucleotides, the CDR3 is TGTGCCAGCAGTTTAAGTCCGGGACCTGGCTCCTACGAGCAGTACGTC. This codes for CASSLSPGPGSYEQYV.

The chain recombines TRBV5-6 with TRBJ1-4, with 7 nucleotides matching TRBD1. Germline V gene lookup returns CDR1 SGHDT and CDR2 YYEEEE. The trim removed 1 base at V and 8 bases at J, leaving 8 bases unmatched. The CDR3 runs 15 residues. CDR3 region: CASSLTQGVGEKLFF. Here the CDR3 DNA reads TGTGCCAGCAGCTTGACTCAGGGGGTTGGCGAAAAACTGTTTTTT. The entire variable domain, with the rest obtained from reference TRBV5-6 and TRBJ1-4, is as follows: DAGVTQSPTHLIKTRGQQVTLRCSPKSGHDTVSWYQQALGQGPQFIFQYYEEEERQRGNFPDRFSGHQFPNYSSELNVNALLLGDSALYLCASSLTQGVGEKLFFGSGTQLSVL.

The J gene is TRBJ2-5, the V gene TRBV5-1, with D possibly matching TRBD1 (6 bases). V was cut by 2 bases and J by 0 bases, with 14 bases left in between. This CDR3 has 16 amino acids. Germline CDR1 and CDR2: SGHRS and YFSETQ. CDR3 nucleotide sequence: TGCGCCAGCAGCTTCGGACAGAAACCCTACCAAGAGACCCAGTACTTC. Encoded protein: CASSFGQKPYQETQYF.

The chain combines TRBV6-2 or TRBV6-3 with TRBJ1-5; TRBD1 matches at 8 bases. V was clipped by 2 bases and J by 10 bases; unmatched bases: 13. Per germline, CDR1 MNHEY and CDR2 SVGEGT. The CDR3 runs 16 residues. The CDR3 DNA sequence: TGTGCCAGCAGTTACATGGGGGACAGGCTTAATCGACCCCAGCATTTT. It translates to CASSYMGDRLNRPQHF.

V usage is TRBV12-3 or TRBV12-4 and J usage is TRBJ2-3; D ambiguous. V lost 10 bases and J lost 10, with 6 bases in between. The CDR3 extends over 8 amino acids. The CDR3 sequence: CAISSQYF. CDR3 DNA sequence: TGTGCCATCTCCTCGCAGTATTTT.